Sequencing of this T cell receptor (beta chain) was carried out in a study of T cell clonotyping in hematopoietic cell transplantation. Study details: Recipients were bled about 28 days pretransplant and at posttransplant days 30, 100, 180. Study observations and caveats: Pathologically expanded recipient clonotypes increased progressively from day 30 to day 180 as diversity fell.

Method: immunoSEQ multiplex PCR; TCRdb's copy keeps in-frame clones and lacks some. The sample carries under 9,000 clones, roughly 91% recorded once. Comments on this clone: The antigen is undetermined.

The specimen was peripheral blood mononuclear cells, collected at the time of graft-versus-host disease after allogeneic stem cell transplant. The TCR comes from a male patient aged 60-69 years who had an allogeneic stem cell transplant from a related donor, so the T cells may come from the graft donor. Some clones in this sample may be carry-over from other donors' samples.

The CDR3 spells CASSFLSGGQTQYF. For the CDR3, the DNA is TGTGCCAGCAGTTTCCTCTCAGGGGGTCAGACCCAGTACTTC. The V call is TRBV11-3, the J call TRBJ2-5, with 7 bases identical to TRBD1. The CDR3 is 14 amino acids. Germline values: CDR1 SGHNT, CDR2 YENEEA. Unmatched junction bases numbered 10, after V lost 6 bases and J lost 6 bases. The whole variable domain, filled in from reference TRBV11-3 and TRBJ2-5, reads EAGVVQSPRYKIIEKKQPVAFWCNPISGHNTLYWYLQNLGQGPELLIRYENEEAVDDSQLPKDRFSAERLKGVDSTLKIQPAELGDSAVYLCASSFLSGGQTQYFGPGTRLLVL.